This TCR beta chain was identified during a study of T cells in Graves' hyperthyroidism and ophthalmopathy. RNA transcripts served as the template for amplifying TCR beta CDR3 regions. The TCR CDR3 first-round RT-PCR relied on the HTBI primer set. Each CDR3 protein is one row after TCRdb ran MiXCR on the multiplex PCR reads. The sample lists about 530,000 distinct CDR3 sequences; about a sixth were seen once. This clonotype was seen ten or more times. The V and J ends lost 4 bases and 0 bases respectively, with 8 bases between them. This CDR3 is 13 amino acids long. Germline CDR1 DFQATT, CDR2 SNEGSKA (reference sequence).

The TCR sequence derives from a woman younger than 30 with Graves' ophthalmopathy. Input material: blood. The V call is TRBV20-1, the J call TRBJ2-3; D is perhaps TRBD1 (5 bases). In nucleotides, the CDR3 is TGCAGTGCTAAGGGGCCTAGCACAGATACGCAGTATTTT. Amino acids: CSAKGPSTDTQYF.